Listed below are T cell receptor beta chains from one sample, sequenced in a study of T cell responses to AZD1222 COVID-19 vaccine. Here immunoSEQ multiplex PCR was the method, and the copy in TCRdb shows in-frame clones only, minus some. The repertoire holds 90,000 to 110,000 clones, with about 87% as singletons. The material was peripheral blood, obtained 28 days after the second AZD1222 dose. The receptor set was obtained from an adult who received the AZD1222 COVID-19 vaccine. Both conserved end residues are part of each CDR3. D genes are given only for firm matches. A clone size is listed for some rows: how often the clone was seen (once, few, many), or a class if it is expanded.

clone_size	v_call	d_call	j_call	cdr3_nt	cdr3_aa
.	TRBV18	.	TRBJ2-5	TGTGCCAGCTCACCACTTCAAGCGGACCCGTACCAAGAGACCCAGTACTTC	CASSPLQADPYQETQYF
.	TRBV6-5	.	TRBJ2-5	TGTGCCAGCAGTTATAACCTACAATGGGAGACCCAGTACTTC	CASSYNLQWETQYF
few	TRBV12-5	.	TRBJ2-2	TGTGCTAGTGGTTTCTGGGCAGGGGCCTCGAACACCGGGGAGCTGTTTTTT	CASGFWAGASNTGELFF
.	TRBV10-2	TRBD1	TRBJ1-6	TGCGCCAGCAGTAGACAGGGGGCACCCAATTCACCCCTCCACTTT	CASSRQGAPNSPLHF
once	TRBV7-8	TRBD2	TRBJ2-1	TGTGCCAGCAGCTTTAGCGGGAGAGGCAATGAGCAGTTCTTC	CASSFSGRGNEQFF
.	TRBV6-2/TRBV6-3	.	TRBJ2-2	TGTGCCAGCAGTTACGCAATCCCGGGACTCCCCTACGGGGAGCTGTTTTTT	CASSYAIPGLPYGELFF
.	TRBV6-5	.	TRBJ2-1	TGTGCCAGCAGTACCCCTCAGTCGGGGAACAATGAGCAGTTCTTC	CASSTPQSGNNEQFF
.	TRBV27	TRBD2	TRBJ2-2	TGTGCCAGCAGTTTAATAGCGGGAGATCACACCGGGGAGCTGTTTTTT	CASSLIAGDHTGELFF
.	TRBV18	TRBD2	TRBJ2-1	TGTGCCAGCTCACCACCGTATAGCGGGAGGAATGAGCAGTTCTTC	CASSPPYSGRNEQFF
.	TRBV28	TRBD1	TRBJ2-7	TGTGCCAGCAAGAGACAGGGCATGTACGAGCAGTACTTC	CASKRQGMYEQYF
.	TRBV6-5	.	TRBJ1-2	TGTGCCAGCAGTCCCGGGGGGTCTCGAATCTACACCTTC	CASSPGGSRIYTF